Following are 26 T cell receptor beta chains from one sample sequenced in a study of OX40 agonist ivuxolimab in advanced cancers. Sequencing was performed with immunoSEQ multiplex PCR; in TCRdb, only in-frame clones are kept and a portion is missing. The table shows about 26,000 clones, with around four fifths occurring only once. Sequencing was performed on CD4+ or CD8+ T cells sorted from blood, taken in a trial of the OX40 agonist ivuxolimab. These TCRs come from an adult with an advanced solid tumor such as melanoma, head and neck, liver or kidney cancer.

This clone was recorded a few times. The genes are TRBV15 and TRBJ2-3; D may match TRBD1 or TRBD2 (6 bases each). The CDR3 sequence is 15 residues long. Trimming took off 4 bases at V and 9 bases at J, with 20 bases between the two ends. Germline V gene sequence: CDR1 LNHNV, CDR2 YYDKDF (reference sequence). CDR3 protein: CATSTSRGEQATQYF. CDR3 bases: TGTGCCACCAGCACCTCAAGGGGGGAACAGGCAACGCAGTATTTT. Filled out from reference TRBV15 and TRBJ2-3, the complete variable domain reads DAMVIQNPRYQVTQFGKPVTLSCSQTLNHNVMYWYQQKSSQAPKLLFHYYDKDFNNEADTPDNFQSRRPNTSFCFLDIRSPGLGDTAMYLCATSTSRGEQATQYFGPGTRLTVL.

The chain recombines TRBV9 with TRBJ1-1, with TRBD1 matching over 7 bases. The J segment lost 4 bases and the V segment lost 0 bases, leaving 3 bases of the junction unmatched. This CDR3 spans 14 amino acids. Germline CDR1 reads SGDLS; CDR2 reads YYNGEE. The CDR3 sequence: CASSVATGATEAFF. CDR3 bases: TGTGCCAGCAGCGTAGCTACAGGGGCCACTGAAGCTTTCTTT.

The chain couples TRBV13 to TRBJ2-3; no reliable D call. The CDR3 consists of 13 residues. V lost 1 base and J lost 4, with 6 bases in between. Per germline, CDR1 PRHDT and CDR2 FYEKMQ (reference sequence). Written as DNA, the CDR3 is TGTGCCAGCAGCTTAGTCCCCGCAGATACGCAGTATTTT. Encoded protein: CASSLVPADTQYF.

The gene calls are TRBV7-9 and TRBJ1-1; D ambiguous. The V and J ends lost 11 bases and 0 bases respectively, with 16 bases between them. Germline CDR1 reads SEHNR; CDR2 reads FQNEAQ (reference sequence). CDR3 length: 14 amino acids. In DNA, the CDR3 is TGTGCCTGTGCCGAACACCAAATGAACACTGAAGCTTTCTTT. Protein sequence: CACAEHQMNTEAFF.

The chain joins TRBV9 to TRBJ1-1, with TRBD1 matching over 7 bases. CDR1 is SGDLS, CDR2 YYNGEE, per germline. This CDR3 is 16 amino acids long. The ends lost 2 bases at V and 1 base at J; junction bases unmatched: 8. CDR3 sequence: CASSVSPDRANTEAFF. The DNA of the CDR3 is TGTGCCAGCAGCGTTAGTCCAGACAGGGCGAACACTGAAGCTTTCTTT. Full variable domain (outside the CDR3, taken from reference TRBV9 and TRBJ1-1): DSGVTQTPKHLITATGQRVTLRCSPRSGDLSVYWYQQSLDQGLQFLIQYYNGEERAKGNILERFSAQQFPDLHSELNLSSLELGDSALYFCASSVSPDRANTEAFFGQGTRLTVV.

The chain employs TRBV11-3 and TRBJ2-1, with 9 positions matching TRBD2. Unmatched junction bases numbered 12, after V lost 5 bases and J lost 7 bases. The CDR3 spans 16 residues. The germline CDR1 and CDR2 sequences are SGHNT and YENEEA. CDR3 sequence: CASSSLSGSFFNEQFF. The CDR3 DNA reads TGTGCCAGCAGCAGTCTTAGCGGGAGTTTCTTTAATGAGCAGTTCTTC.

J is TRBJ2-7 and V is TRBV7-5; the table names TRBD1, a call not compared with the DNA. TRBV7-5 is shown as a pseudogene. The CDR3 extends over 14 amino acids. The CDR3 coding sequence is TGTGTCAGAAGCTTAGAAAGCAGGGGCGACGAGCAGTACTTC. It specifies CVRSLESRGDEQYF.

The chain joins TRBV29-1 to TRBJ1-2; 9 bases align to TRBD1. The CDR3 covers 13 residues. J was trimmed by 7 bases and V by 2 bases; bases with no gene match: 5. Germline loops: CDR1 SQVTM, CDR2 ANQGSEA. The CDR3 reads CSVELQGAVGYTF. DNA for the CDR3: TGCAGCGTTGAACTACAGGGGGCGGTTGGCTACACCTTC.

In this sample, this clone turned up a few times. The V and J genes are TRBV6-5 and TRBJ2-4, with 9 bases aligning to TRBD1. CDR3 length: 14 amino acids. The V gene's germline CDR1 is MNHEY and CDR2 SVGAGI. After removal of 4 bases from V and 8 bases from J, the junction contained 6 bases not matched to a gene. The CDR3 loop reads CASSSLGQGHIQYF. The CDR3 DNA reads as TGTGCCAGCAGTTCCTTGGGACAGGGACACATTCAGTACTTC.

This chain joins TRBV9 and TRBJ2-7; possible D gene TRBD2, 6 bases. Germline CDR1 reads SGDLS; CDR2 reads YYNGEE. Trimming removed 0 bases from V and 7 bases from J, with 8 bases in between. There are 12 residues in the CDR3. The CDR3 DNA sequence: TGTGCCAGCAGCGTAGACGGGGGTGAGCAGTACTTC. Protein: CASSVDGGEQYF.

V usage is TRBV6-4 and J usage is TRBJ2-1; D unclear. Germline V gene data show CDR1 as MRHNA and CDR2 as SNTAGT. The CDR3 is 15 amino acids. V dropped 8 bases and J dropped 0 bases, with 14 bases sitting between them. As DNA, the CDR3 is TGTGCCAGCTCCGCAAGGAGAGGCTCCTACAATGAGCAGTTCTTC. Protein sequence: CASSARRGSYNEQFF.

The chain recombines TRBV6-1 with TRBJ1-3; D might be TRBD1 (5 bases). The CDR3 is made up of 15 amino acids. CDR1 MNHNS and CDR2 SASEGT come from the germline V gene. V was shortened by 0 bases and J by 2 bases, with 8 bases between the two germline ends. Written as DNA, the CDR3 is TGTGCCAGCAGTGAAGCGGCAGGGCCTGGAAACACCATATATTTT. Translated, it gives CASSEAAGPGNTIYF.

This sequence joins TRBV11-3 and TRBJ2-7; the D call may be TRBD1 or TRBD2 (5 bases each). CDR3 length: 15 amino acids. Trimming removed 6 bases at V and 4 bases at J, with 19 bases between. Germline lookup yields CDR1 SGHNT and CDR2 YENEEA. In nucleotides, the CDR3 is TGTGCCAGCAGGGGGCCGGGGCAAAAACAATACGAGCAGTACTTC. Translation: CASRGPGQKQYEQYF.

The gene calls are TRBV29-1 and TRBJ2-6; 8 bases map to TRBD1. This CDR3 is 14 amino acids long. Trimming removed 6 bases from V and 7 bases from J; junction bases left unmatched: 8. Germline-derived CDR1 and CDR2 are SQVTM and ANQGSEA. The chain's CDR3 is CSVATGGGANVLTF. The DNA for the CDR3 is TGCAGCGTAGCCACAGGGGGTGGTGCCAACGTCCTGACTTTC. The full variable domain, in which reference TRBV29-1 and TRBJ2-6 provide the parts outside the CDR3, is SAVISQKPSRDICQRGTSLTIQCQVDSQVTMMFWYRQQPGQSLTLIATANQGSEATYESGFVIDKFPISRPNLTFSTLTVSNMSPEDSSIYLCSVATGGGANVLTFGAGSRLTVL.

This clone has only a few counts. This CDR3 is CASIPTGGSNTGELFF. As DNA, the CDR3 is TGTGCCAGCATACCCACAGGGGGCTCGAACACCGGGGAGCTGTTTTTT. J is TRBJ2-2 and V is TRBV28, with 9 bases lining up with TRBD1. The CDR3 consists of 16 residues. Germline V gene lookup returns CDR1 MDHEN and CDR2 SYDVKM. Germline trimming cut 7 bases from V and 0 bases from J; bases unmatched to any gene: 6.

The chain recombines TRBV9 with TRBJ2-3, with TRBD2 identical over 7 bases. Unmatched junction bases numbered 13, after V lost 2 bases and J lost 1 base. This CDR3 region has 18 residues. The germline V gene encodes CDR1 SGDLS and CDR2 YYNGEE. The CDR3 sequence: CASSVTSPAGAGTDTQYF. DNA for the CDR3: TGTGCCAGCAGCGTGACCTCCCCGGCGGGAGCTGGCACAGATACGCAGTATTTT.

The chain combines TRBV27 with TRBJ1-3, with D tentatively TRBD1 (6 bases). The V gene lost 7 bases and the J gene lost 1 base, with 11 bases spanning the gap. The germline gives CDR1 MNHEY, CDR2 SMNVEV (reference sequence). CDR3 length: 14 amino acids. CDR3 protein: CASMLGASGNTIYF. CDR3 in DNA: TGTGCCAGCATGTTGGGGGCATCTGGAAACACCATATATTTT.

The CDR3 region is CATSRIRGATGELFF. DNA for the CDR3: TGTGCCACCAGCAGAATAAGGGGGGCCACCGGGGAGCTGTTTTTT. This chain links TRBV15 with TRBJ2-2; D may be TRBD1 or TRBD2 (6 bases each). This CDR3 is 15 amino acids long. Germline CDR1 is LNHNV and CDR2 is YYDKDF (reference sequence). With 2 bases removed from V and 4 bases from J, the gap between germline ends came to 11 bases. Full variable domain (missing parts from reference TRBV15 and TRBJ2-2): DAMVIQNPRYQVTQFGKPVTLSCSQTLNHNVMYWYQQKSSQAPKLLFHYYDKDFNNEADTPDNFQSRRPNTSFCFLDIRSPGLGDTAMYLCATSRIRGATGELFFGEGSRLTVL.

This sequence joins TRBV21-1 and TRBJ2-7. TRBV21-1 is designated a pseudogene. This CDR3 spans 15 amino acids. In nucleotides, the CDR3 is TGTGCCAGCATACAACCCGGGGCAAGTCCCTACGAGCAGTACTTC. This gives the protein CASIQPGASPYEQYF.

This rearrangement joins TRBV5-6 to TRBJ1-5, with D perhaps TRBD1 (5 bases). The V end was cut by 4 bases, the J end by 7 bases, with 12 bases between. Per the germline V gene, CDR1 is SGHDT and CDR2 is YYEEEE. The CDR3 is 13 residues long. The CDR3 DNA is TGTGCCAGCAGCCTGGGACGGGCGCAGCCCCAGCATTTT. Amino acid sequence: CASSLGRAQPQHF.

The chain employs TRBV18 and TRBJ2-7; D is possibly TRBD2 (6 bases). Between the trimmed V and J ends, which lost 3 bases and 0 bases, there was a span of 12 bases. Germline V lookup: CDR1 KGHSH, CDR2 LQKENI. This CDR3 is 15 amino acids long. CDR3 protein: CASSPPRGSSYEQYF. The CDR3 DNA is TGTGCCAGCTCACCGCCCCGGGGGAGCTCCTACGAGCAGTACTTC.

The chain joins TRBV15 to TRBJ2-3, with D perhaps matching TRBD1 (6 bases). The CDR3 consists of 13 residues. Germline CDR1 LNHNV, CDR2 YYDKDF (reference sequence). V lost 5 bases, J lost 11 bases, and 17 bases lay in between. The CDR3 DNA follows: TGTGCCACCAGCCCCCAAGGGGGACCCCGGCAGTATTTT. Protein sequence: CATSPQGGPRQYF.

The sample holds one count of this clone. This chain uses TRBV19 with TRBJ2-3; D unresolved. The CDR3 runs to 13 residues. The V gene lost 1 base and the J gene lost 6 bases, with 8 bases spanning the gap. Germline V gene sequence: CDR1 LNHDA, CDR2 SQIVND (reference sequence). The CDR3 sequence: CASSIGEGDTQYF. CDR3 DNA: TGTGCCAGTAGTATAGGGGAAGGGGATACGCAGTATTTT.

The J gene is TRBJ2-7, the V gene TRBV28; D is ambiguous. This CDR3 has 13 residues. The germline V gene has CDR1 MDHEN and CDR2 SYDVKM. The V gene lost 8 bases and the J gene lost 2 bases, with 13 bases spanning the gap. The CDR3 reads CASRPDGAYEQYF. The CDR3 DNA is TGTGCCAGCCGACCTGACGGTGCCTACGAGCAGTACTTC.

The chain carries TRBV27 and TRBJ2-1; the D is unclear. CDR3 length equals 14 residues. CDR1 MNHEY and CDR2 SMNVEV come from the germline V gene (reference sequence). V was shortened by 7 bases and J by 6 bases, with 16 bases between the two germline ends. The chain's CDR3 is CASTPGPDSNEQFF. As DNA, the CDR3 is TGTGCCAGCACACCTGGGCCCGATTCCAATGAGCAGTTCTTC.

V usage is TRBV19 and J usage is TRBJ2-7; D may correspond to TRBD1 or TRBD2 (5 bases each). This CDR3 has 13 residues. With 3 bases removed from V and 3 bases from J, the gap between germline ends came to 9 bases. CDR1 and CDR2 from the germline V gene are LNHDA and SQIVND (reference sequence). The CDR3 region is CASSMGEGYEQYF. The CDR3 coding sequence is TGTGCCAGTAGTATGGGGGAAGGCTACGAGCAGTACTTC.